Here is one T cell receptor (beta chain) with its context. The data are from a study of blood T cell repertoires in COVID-19. Some clones are missing from TCRdb's copy, which holds only in-frame ones; the method was immunoSEQ multiplex PCR. Of fewer than 65,000 clones listed, approximately 79% are singletons. Sequenced sample: peripheral blood. This receptor was taken from an older man with acute or convalescent COVID-19.

CDR3 in amino acids: CASSPGGGETQYF. The CDR3 DNA is TGTGCCAGCTCACCAGGGGGCGGTGAGACCCAGTACTTC. V is TRBV18 and J is TRBJ2-5, with D possibly matching TRBD1 (6 bases). The CDR3 covers 13 residues. From germline, CDR1 is KGHSH and CDR2 LQKENI. V was clipped by 2 bases and J by 5 bases, with 9 bases between them.